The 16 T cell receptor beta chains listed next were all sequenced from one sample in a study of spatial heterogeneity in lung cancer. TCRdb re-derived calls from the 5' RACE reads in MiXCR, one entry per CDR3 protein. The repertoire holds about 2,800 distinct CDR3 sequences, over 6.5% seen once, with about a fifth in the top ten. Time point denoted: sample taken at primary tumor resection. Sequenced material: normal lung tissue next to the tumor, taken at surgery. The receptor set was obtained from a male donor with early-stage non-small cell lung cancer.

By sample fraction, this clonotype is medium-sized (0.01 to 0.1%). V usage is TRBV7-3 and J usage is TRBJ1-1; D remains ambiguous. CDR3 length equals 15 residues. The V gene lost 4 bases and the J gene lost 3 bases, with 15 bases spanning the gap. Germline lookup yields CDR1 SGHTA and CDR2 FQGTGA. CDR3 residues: CASSSQLGRDTEAFF. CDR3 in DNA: TGTGCCAGCAGCTCCCAGTTAGGTCGGGACACTGAAGCTTTCTTT.

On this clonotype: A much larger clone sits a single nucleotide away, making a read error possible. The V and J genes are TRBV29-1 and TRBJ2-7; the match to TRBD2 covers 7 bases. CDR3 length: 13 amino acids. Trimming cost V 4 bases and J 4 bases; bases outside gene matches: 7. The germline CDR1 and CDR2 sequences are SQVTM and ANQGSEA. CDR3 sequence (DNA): TGCAGCGTTGTCGGCGGGAGAGCGTACGAGCAGTACTTC. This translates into CSVVGGRAYEQYF.

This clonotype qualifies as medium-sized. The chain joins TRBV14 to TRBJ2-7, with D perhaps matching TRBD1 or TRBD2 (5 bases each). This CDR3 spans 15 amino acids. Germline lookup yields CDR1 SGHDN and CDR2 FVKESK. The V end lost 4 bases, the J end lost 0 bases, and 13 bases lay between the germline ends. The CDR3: CASSLRDGSSYEQYF. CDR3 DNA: TGTGCCAGCAGCCTCCGGGACGGCAGCTCCTACGAGCAGTACTTC. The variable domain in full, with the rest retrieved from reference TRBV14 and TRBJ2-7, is EAGVTQFPSHSVIEKGQTVTLRCDPISGHDNLYWYRRVMGKEIKFLLHFVKESKQDESGMPNNRFLAERTGGTYSTLKVQPAELEDSGVYFCASSLRDGSSYEQYFGPGTRLTVT.

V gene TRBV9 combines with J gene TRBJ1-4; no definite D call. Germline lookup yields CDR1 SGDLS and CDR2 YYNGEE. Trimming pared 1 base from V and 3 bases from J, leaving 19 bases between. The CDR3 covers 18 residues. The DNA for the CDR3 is TGTGCCAGCAGCGTAAGTGAGGAGACCTCAGAGGCTAATGAAAAACTGTTTTTT. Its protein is CASSVSEETSEANEKLFF.

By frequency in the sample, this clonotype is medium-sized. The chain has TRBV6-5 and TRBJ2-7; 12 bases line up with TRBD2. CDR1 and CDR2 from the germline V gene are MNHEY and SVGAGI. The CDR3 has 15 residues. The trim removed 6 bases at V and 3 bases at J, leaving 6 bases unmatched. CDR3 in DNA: TGTGCCAGCAGCGGGTCTAGCGGGAGGGTCTACGAGCAGTACTTC. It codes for CASSGSSGRVYEQYF.

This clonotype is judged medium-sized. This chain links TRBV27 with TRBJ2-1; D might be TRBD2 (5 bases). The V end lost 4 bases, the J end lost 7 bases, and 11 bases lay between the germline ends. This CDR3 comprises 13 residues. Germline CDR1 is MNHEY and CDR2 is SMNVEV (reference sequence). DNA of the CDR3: TGTGCCAGCAGTTGGACTTTTGGGAATGAGCAGTTCTTC. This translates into CASSWTFGNEQFF.

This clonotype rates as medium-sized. For the CDR3, the DNA is TGCAGTGCTAGAGGGGTGGGCGGGGTCCAAGAGACCCAGTACTTC. Its translation: CSARGVGGVQETQYF. This sequence joins TRBV20-1 and TRBJ2-5; the D gene is possibly TRBD2 (6 bases). CDR1 is DFQATT and CDR2 is SNEGSKA in the germline V gene (reference sequence). CDR3 length equals 15 residues. V was pared by 1 base and J by 1 base, with 13 bases between.

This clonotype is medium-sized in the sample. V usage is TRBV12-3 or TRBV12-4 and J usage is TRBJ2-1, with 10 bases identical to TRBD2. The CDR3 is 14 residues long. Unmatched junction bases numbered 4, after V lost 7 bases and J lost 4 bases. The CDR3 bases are TGTGCCAGCATGGGGACTAGCGAGTACAATGAGCAGTTCTTC. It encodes CASMGTSEYNEQFF.

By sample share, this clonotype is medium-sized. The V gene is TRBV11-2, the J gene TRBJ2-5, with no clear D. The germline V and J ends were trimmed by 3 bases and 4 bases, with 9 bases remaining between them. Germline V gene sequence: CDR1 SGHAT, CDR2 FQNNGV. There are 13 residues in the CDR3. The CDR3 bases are TGTGCCAGCAGCTTTTGGCGTACAGAGACCCAGTACTTC. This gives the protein CASSFWRTETQYF.

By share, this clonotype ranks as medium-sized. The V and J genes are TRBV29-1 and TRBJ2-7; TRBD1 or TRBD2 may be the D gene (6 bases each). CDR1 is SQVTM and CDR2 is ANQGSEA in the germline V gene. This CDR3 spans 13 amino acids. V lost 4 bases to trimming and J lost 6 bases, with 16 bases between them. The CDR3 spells CSVVISGGGEQYF. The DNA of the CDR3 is TGCAGCGTTGTGATTAGCGGAGGGGGCGAGCAGTACTTC.

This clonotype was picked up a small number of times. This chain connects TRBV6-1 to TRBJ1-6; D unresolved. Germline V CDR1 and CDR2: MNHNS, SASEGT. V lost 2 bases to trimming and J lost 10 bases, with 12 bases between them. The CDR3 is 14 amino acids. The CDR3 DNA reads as TGTGCCAGCAGTGAAATTTCTACGGGGTCACCCCTCCACTTT. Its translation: CASSEISTGSPLHF.

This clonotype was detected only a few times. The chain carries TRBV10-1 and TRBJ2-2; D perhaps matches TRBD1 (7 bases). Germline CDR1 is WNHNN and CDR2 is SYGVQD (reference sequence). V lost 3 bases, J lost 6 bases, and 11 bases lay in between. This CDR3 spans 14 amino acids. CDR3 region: CASSDGGGSGELFF. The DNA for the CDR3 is TGCGCCAGCAGTGATGGAGGGGGCTCCGGGGAGCTGTTTTTT.

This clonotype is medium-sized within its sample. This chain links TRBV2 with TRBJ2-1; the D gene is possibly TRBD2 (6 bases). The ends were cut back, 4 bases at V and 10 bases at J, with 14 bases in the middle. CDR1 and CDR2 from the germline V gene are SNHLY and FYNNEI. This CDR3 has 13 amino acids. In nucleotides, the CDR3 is TGTGCCAGCAGTGGGGGACTCCATCTCGAGCAGTTCTTC. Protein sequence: CASSGGLHLEQFF.

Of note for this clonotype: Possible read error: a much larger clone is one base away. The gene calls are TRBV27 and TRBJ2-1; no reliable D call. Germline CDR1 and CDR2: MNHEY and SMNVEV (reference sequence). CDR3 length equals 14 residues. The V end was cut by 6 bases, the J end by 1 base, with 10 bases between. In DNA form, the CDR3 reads TGTGCCAGCAGAATAGTGGGATCCTACAATGAGCAGTTCTTC. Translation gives CASRIVGSYNEQFF.

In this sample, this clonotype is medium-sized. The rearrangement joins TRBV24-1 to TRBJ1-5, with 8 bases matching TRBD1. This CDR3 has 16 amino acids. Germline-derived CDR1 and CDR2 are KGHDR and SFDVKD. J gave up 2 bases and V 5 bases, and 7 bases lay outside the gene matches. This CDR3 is CATSAQTGAGNQPQHF. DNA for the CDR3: TGTGCCACCAGTGCCCAGACAGGGGCGGGCAATCAGCCCCAGCATTTT.

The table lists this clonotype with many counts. CDR3 loop: CASRRGLQGFYSNQPQHF. The CDR3 coding sequence is TGTGCCAGCAGACGGGGACTTCAAGGGTTTTATAGCAATCAGCCCCAGCATTTT. The chain recombines TRBV28 with TRBJ1-5; perhaps TRBD1 as D (5 bases). In germline, CDR1 is MDHEN, CDR2 SYDVKM. V shed 6 bases and J shed 0 bases, with 21 bases lying between them. This CDR3 has 18 residues.